This T cell receptor (beta chain) was captured by sequencing in a study of T cells in Graves' hyperthyroidism and ophthalmopathy. Germline V CDR1 and CDR2: MNHEY, SVGEGT. The germline V and J ends were trimmed by 2 bases and 2 bases, with 12 bases remaining between them. The CDR3 has 15 amino acids. Amplified regions were TCR beta CDR3 sequences from RNA transcripts. An initial round of RT-PCR targeting the TCR CDR3 relied on the HTBI primer set. TCRdb recomputed calls from the multiplex PCR reads with MiXCR, one row per CDR3 protein. The sample carries approximately 600,000 distinct CDR3 sequences, more than 20% recorded once. This clonotype was seen more than once but under ten times. Uncontrolled infection, other autoimmune disease, pregnancy or lactation excluded patients.

This clonotype was sampled from a man younger than 45 with Graves' ophthalmopathy. What was sequenced was blood. The chain links TRBV6-2 or TRBV6-3 to TRBJ1-2; D perhaps matches TRBD1 (6 bases). In DNA form, the CDR3 reads TGTGCCAGCAGTTACCAGCAGGGGTCGAACTATGGCTACACCTTC. This translates into CASSYQQGSNYGYTF.